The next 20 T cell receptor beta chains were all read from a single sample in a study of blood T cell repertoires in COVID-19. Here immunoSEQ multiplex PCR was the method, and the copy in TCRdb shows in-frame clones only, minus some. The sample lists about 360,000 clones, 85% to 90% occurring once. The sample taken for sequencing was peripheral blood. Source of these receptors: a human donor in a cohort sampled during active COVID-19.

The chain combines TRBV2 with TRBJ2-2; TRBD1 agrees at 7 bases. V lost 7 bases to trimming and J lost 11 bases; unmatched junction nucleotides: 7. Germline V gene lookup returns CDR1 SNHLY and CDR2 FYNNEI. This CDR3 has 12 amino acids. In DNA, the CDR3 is TGTGCCAGCATGGGGACAGTCGATGAGCTGTTTTTT. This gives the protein CASMGTVDELFF.

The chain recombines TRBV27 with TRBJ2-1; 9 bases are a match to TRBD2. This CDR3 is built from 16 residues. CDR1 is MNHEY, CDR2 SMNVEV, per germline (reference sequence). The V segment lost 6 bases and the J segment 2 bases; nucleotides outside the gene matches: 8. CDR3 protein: CASRTRREGPYNEQFF. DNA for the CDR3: TGTGCCAGCAGAACCAGGCGGGAGGGCCCCTACAATGAGCAGTTCTTC.

CDR3 region: CASSQDMFPGQGSDEQYF. CDR3 DNA: TGTGCCAGCAGCCAAGATATGTTTCCCGGACAAGGATCGGACGAGCAGTACTTC. The chain links TRBV3-1 (or the pseudogene TRBV3-2) to TRBJ2-7; the D gene is possibly TRBD1 (5 bases). Germline CDR1 and CDR2: LGHDT and YNNKEL (reference sequence). This CDR3 is built from 18 residues. V was shortened by 0 bases and J by 5 bases, with 23 bases between the two germline ends.

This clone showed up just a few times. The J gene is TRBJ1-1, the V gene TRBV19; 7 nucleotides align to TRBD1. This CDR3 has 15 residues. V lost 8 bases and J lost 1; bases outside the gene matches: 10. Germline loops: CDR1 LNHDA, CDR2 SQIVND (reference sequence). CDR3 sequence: CASSGTALGNTEAFF. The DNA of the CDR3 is TGTGCCAGTTCGGGGACAGCCCTGGGGAACACTGAAGCTTTCTTT.

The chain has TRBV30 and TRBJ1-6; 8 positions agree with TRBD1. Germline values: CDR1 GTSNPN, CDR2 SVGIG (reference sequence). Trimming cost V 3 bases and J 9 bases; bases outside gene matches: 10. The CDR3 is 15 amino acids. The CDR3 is CAWRPTTGGTSPLHF. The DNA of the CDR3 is TGTGCCTGGAGACCTACTACAGGGGGGACTTCACCCCTCCACTTT.

CDR3 sequence: CASSLGTGARNEKLFF. Here the CDR3 DNA reads TGTGCCAGCAGCTTAGGTACAGGGGCACGAAATGAAAAACTGTTTTTT. The genes are TRBV7-8 and TRBJ1-4, with 7 bases fitting TRBD1. CDR1 SGHVS and CDR2 FQNEAQ come from the germline V gene. CDR3 length: 16 residues. The V and J ends lost 1 base and 5 bases, in that order; junction bases with no gene match: 7.

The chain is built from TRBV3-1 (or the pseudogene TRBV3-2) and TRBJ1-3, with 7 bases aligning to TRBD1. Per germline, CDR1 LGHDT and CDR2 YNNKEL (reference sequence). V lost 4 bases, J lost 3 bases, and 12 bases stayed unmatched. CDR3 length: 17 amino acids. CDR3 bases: TGTGCCAGCAGCCTCGTACAGGGGACCTTCGGTGGAAACACCATATATTTT. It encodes CASSLVQGTFGGNTIYF.

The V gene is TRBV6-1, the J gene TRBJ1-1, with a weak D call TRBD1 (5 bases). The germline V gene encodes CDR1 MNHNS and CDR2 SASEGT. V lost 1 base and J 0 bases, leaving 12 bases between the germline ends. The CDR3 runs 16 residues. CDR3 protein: CASSEETYRMNTEAFF. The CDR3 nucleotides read TGTGCCAGCAGTGAAGAAACTTACAGGATGAACACTGAAGCTTTCTTT.

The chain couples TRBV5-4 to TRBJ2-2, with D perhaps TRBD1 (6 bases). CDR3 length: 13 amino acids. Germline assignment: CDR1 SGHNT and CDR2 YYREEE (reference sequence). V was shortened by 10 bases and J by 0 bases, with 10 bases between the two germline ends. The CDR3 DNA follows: TGTGCCGGGGGACAAGCGAACACCGGGGAGCTGTTTTTT. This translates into CAGGQANTGELFF.

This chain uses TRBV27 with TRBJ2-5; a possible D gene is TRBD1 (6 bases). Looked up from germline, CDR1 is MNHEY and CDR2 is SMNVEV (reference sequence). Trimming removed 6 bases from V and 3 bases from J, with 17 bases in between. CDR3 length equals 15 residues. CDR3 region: CASRDPGQTKETQYF. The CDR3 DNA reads TGTGCCAGCAGAGATCCTGGACAGACTAAAGAGACCCAGTACTTC.

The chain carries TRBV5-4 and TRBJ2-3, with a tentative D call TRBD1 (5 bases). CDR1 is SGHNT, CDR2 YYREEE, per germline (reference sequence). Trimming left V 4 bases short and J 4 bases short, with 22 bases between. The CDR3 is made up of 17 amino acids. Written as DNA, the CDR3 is TGTGCCAGCAGCCCACAGGTCTTTAGGCCATTTTCAGATACGCAGTATTTT. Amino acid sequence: CASSPQVFRPFSDTQYF.

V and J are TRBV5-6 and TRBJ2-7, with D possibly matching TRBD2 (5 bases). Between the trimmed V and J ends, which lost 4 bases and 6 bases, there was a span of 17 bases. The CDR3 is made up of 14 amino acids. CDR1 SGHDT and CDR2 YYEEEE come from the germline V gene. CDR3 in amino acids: CASSAKGVTLEQYF. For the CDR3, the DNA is TGTGCCAGCAGCGCGAAGGGAGTGACGCTCGAGCAGTACTTC.

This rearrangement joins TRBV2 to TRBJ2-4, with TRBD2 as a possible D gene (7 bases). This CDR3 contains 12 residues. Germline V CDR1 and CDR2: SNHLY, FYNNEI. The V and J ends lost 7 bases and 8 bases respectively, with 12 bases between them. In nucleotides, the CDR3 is TGTGCCAGCAAGGGGGAGGGAGACATTCAGTACTTC. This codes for CASKGEGDIQYF.

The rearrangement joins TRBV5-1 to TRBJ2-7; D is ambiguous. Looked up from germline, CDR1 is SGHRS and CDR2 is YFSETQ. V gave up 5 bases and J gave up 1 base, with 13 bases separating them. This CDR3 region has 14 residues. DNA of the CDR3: TGCGCCAGCAGAGAAGGTGCGGCATCCTACGAGCAGTACTTC. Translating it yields CASREGAASYEQYF.

The CDR3: CASSILATTTGELGYGYTF. CDR3 coding DNA: TGTGCCAGTAGTATCCTCGCAACGACGACAGGGGAATTAGGGTATGGCTACACCTTC. The chain uses TRBV19 and TRBJ1-2; 8 bases are a match to TRBD1. The CDR3 runs 19 residues. The ends lost 3 bases at V and 5 bases at J; junction bases unmatched: 20. Per the germline V gene, CDR1 is LNHDA and CDR2 is SQIVND (reference sequence).

CDR3 DNA: TGTGCCTGGAGCGAACAGGGTGTGGGTGGCTACACCTTC. It translates to CAWSEQGVGGYTF. The rearrangement links TRBV30 to TRBJ1-2; D possibly corresponds to TRBD1 (6 bases). The CDR3 runs to 13 residues. V was trimmed by 3 bases and J by 7 bases, leaving 15 bases between them. The germline gives CDR1 GTSNPN, CDR2 SVGIG (reference sequence).

Here the CDR3 reads CASSTDRGSPLHF. The CDR3 coding sequence is TGCGCCAGCAGCACGGACAGGGGTTCACCCCTCCACTTT. The chain uses TRBV5-1 and TRBJ1-6; 9 bases are shared with TRBD1. Germline-derived CDR1 and CDR2 are SGHRS and YFSETQ. V was pared by 4 bases and J by 9 bases, with 2 bases of the junction left unmatched. The CDR3 is 13 amino acids.

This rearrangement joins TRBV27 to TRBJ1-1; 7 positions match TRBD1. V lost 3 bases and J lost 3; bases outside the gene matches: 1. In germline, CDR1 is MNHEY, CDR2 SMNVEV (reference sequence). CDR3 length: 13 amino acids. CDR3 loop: CASSFDRDTEAFF. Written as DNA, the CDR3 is TGTGCCAGCAGTTTCGACAGGGACACTGAAGCTTTCTTT.

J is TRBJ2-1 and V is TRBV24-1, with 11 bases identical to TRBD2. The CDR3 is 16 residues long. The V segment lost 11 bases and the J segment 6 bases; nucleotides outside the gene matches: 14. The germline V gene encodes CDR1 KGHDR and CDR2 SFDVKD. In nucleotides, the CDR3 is TGTGCCAGGGCCAGGAGGGGCCTAGCGGGGGGCAATGAGCAGTTCTTC. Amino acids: CARARRGLAGGNEQFF.

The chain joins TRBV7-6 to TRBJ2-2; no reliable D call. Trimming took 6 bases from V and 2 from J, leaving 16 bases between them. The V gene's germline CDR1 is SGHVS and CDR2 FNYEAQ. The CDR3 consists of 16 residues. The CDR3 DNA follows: TGTGCCAGCAGTCCATTCCACAGAGCTAACACCGGGGAGCTGTTTTTT. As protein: CASSPFHRANTGELFF.